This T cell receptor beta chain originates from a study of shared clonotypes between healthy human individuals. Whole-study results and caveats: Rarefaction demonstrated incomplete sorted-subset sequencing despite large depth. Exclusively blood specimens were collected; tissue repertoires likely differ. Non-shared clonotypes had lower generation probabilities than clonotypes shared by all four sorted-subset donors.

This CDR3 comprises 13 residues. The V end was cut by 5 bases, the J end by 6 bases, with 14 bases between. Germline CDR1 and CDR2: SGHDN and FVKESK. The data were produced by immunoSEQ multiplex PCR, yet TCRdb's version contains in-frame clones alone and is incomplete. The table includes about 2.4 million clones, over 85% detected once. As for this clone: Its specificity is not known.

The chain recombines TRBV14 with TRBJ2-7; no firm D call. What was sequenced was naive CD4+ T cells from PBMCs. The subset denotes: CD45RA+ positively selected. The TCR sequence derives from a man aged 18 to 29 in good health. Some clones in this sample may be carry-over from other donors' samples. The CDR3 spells CASSYVIDTEQYF. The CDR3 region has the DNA TGTGCCAGCAGCTACGTCATTGATACCGAGCAGTACTTC.